This T cell receptor beta chain came from a study of blood T cell repertoires in COVID-19. Study as a whole: Both acute and convalescent COVID-19 samples were obtained from the United States, Italy and Spain. In each case, the material was cDNA or gDNA derived from T cells, B-cell-depleted T cells, or PBMCs.

Germline trimming cut 3 bases from V and 4 bases from J; bases unmatched to any gene: 2. This CDR3 region has 13 residues. The V gene's germline CDR1 is LNHDA and CDR2 SQIVND (reference sequence). Seattle cases were enrolled at active infection and followed longitudinally. Original processing notes: It was from reference gene primer amplification that nucleated cell counts were estimated. Using immunoSEQ multiplex PCR, the repertoire was profiled, and TCRdb retains in-frame clones only, with some absent. The V and J calls and clone size are taken from that table; D and trimming were inferred from the DNA. The table shows tens of thousands of clones, with approximately 79% occurring only once.

The source of this sequence is a man between 65 and 79 years old with COVID-19, enrolled during active disease. V gene TRBV19 combines with J gene TRBJ1-1; 7 bases line up with TRBD1. Sequencing was carried out using peripheral blood. CDR3 in amino acids: CASSMGQSTEAFF. The CDR3 DNA sequence: TGTGCCAGTAGTATGGGACAGAGCACTGAAGCTTTCTTT.